The 9 T cell receptor beta chains below come from one sample, sequenced in a study of blood T cells in healthy people across ages. A second PCR of 7 to 11 cycles used a sample-barcoded 5' primer and a J-beta primer mix. TCRdb ran MiXCR on the 5' RACE reads and lists one entry per CDR3 protein. Of under 800,000 distinct CDR3 sequences listed, 20% to 25% are singletons. Material: blood. The source of these receptors is a man between 65 and 80 years old in good health.

This clonotype occurred once. The chain uses TRBV6-1 and TRBJ2-5; TRBD2 aligns across 13 bases. Germline V gene sequence: CDR1 MNHNS, CDR2 SASEGT. The length of the CDR3 is 17 residues. The J segment lost 4 bases and the V segment lost 8 bases, leaving 13 bases of the junction unmatched. DNA of the CDR3: TGTGCCAGCTACGTAGGAGGACTAGCGGGAGATCGAGAGACCCAGTACTTC. Translating gives CASYVGGLAGDRETQYF.

This clonotype appeared once. The J gene is TRBJ1-2, the V gene TRBV6-5; D remains ambiguous. Germline loops: CDR1 MNHEY, CDR2 SVGAGI. The ends were cut back, 6 bases at V and 0 bases at J, with 8 bases in the middle. This CDR3 contains 13 residues. The CDR3 coding sequence is TGTGCCAGCAGGCGACAAGCTAACTATGGCTACACCTTC. As protein: CASRRQANYGYTF.

There are many counts of this clonotype. The V and J genes are TRBV7-8 and TRBJ2-5; the match to TRBD2 covers 10 bases. The closer fit of TRBJ2-7 to the DNA end suggests the J call may be wrong. Germline CDR1 is SGHVS and CDR2 is FQNEAQ. This CDR3 has 15 residues. CDR3 DNA sequence: TGTGCCAGCAGCCCCCTAGCGGGAGCAACCTACGAGCAGTACTTC. Protein: CASSPLAGATYEQYF.

In its sample, this clonotype was seen many times. The rearrangement links TRBV5-1 to TRBJ2-2, with TRBD2 matching 7 bases. V shed 4 bases, J shed 1 base, and the junction held 4 bases outside the gene matches. The germline V gene encodes CDR1 SGHRS and CDR2 YFSETQ. The CDR3 contains 15 residues. The CDR3 nucleotides are TGCGCCAGCAGCGAGCTAGCGGTGAACACCGGGGAGCTGTTTTTT. Its protein is CASSELAVNTGELFF.

V is TRBV30 and J is TRBJ2-7; D may be TRBD1 or TRBD2 (5 bases each). The V and J ends lost 1 base and 4 bases respectively, with 20 bases between them. Germline V CDR1 and CDR2: GTSNPN, SVGIG (reference sequence). The CDR3 is 16 residues long. In nucleotides, the CDR3 is TGTGCCTGGAGTGATTTCGCCGGGGACCCAATATACGAGCAGTACTTC. It specifies CAWSDFAGDPIYEQYF.

Only a few counts were recorded for this clonotype. An end of the junction differs from the germline gene, which may be a read error. This chain links TRBV6-6 with TRBJ1-1; weak D call: TRBD1 (5 bases). Germline loops: CDR1 MNHNY, CDR2 SVGAGI (reference sequence). This CDR3 spans 14 amino acids. DNA for the CDR3: TGTGCCAGCAGCTACTCGGGGGGGAACACTGAAGCTTTCTTT. Its translation: CASSYSGGNTEAFF.

The chain joins TRBV15 to TRBJ2-1, with TRBD2 matching over 7 bases. The ends lost 3 bases at V and 4 bases at J; junction bases unmatched: 6. Germline CDR1 and CDR2: LNHNV and YYDKDF (reference sequence). The CDR3 contains 15 residues. DNA for the CDR3: TGTGCCACCAGCAGTACTAGCGTCGGATACAATGAGCAGTTCTTC. Encoded protein: CATSSTSVGYNEQFF.

The chain carries TRBV10-2 and TRBJ2-5; 9 bases match TRBD2. Germline V gene lookup returns CDR1 WSHSY and CDR2 SAAADI. With 8 bases clipped from V and 5 bases from J, the junction kept 12 bases outside the gene matches. The CDR3 consists of 15 residues. The CDR3: CASARASGIFETQYF. The CDR3 DNA sequence: TGCGCCAGCGCCCGGGCTAGCGGGATTTTCGAGACCCAGTACTTC.

The rearrangement joins TRBV18 to TRBJ1-2; the match to TRBD1 covers 7 bases. The CDR3 totals 15 residues. CDR1 is KGHSH and CDR2 is LQKENI in the germline V gene. The V segment lost 2 bases and the J segment 4 bases; nucleotides outside the gene matches: 7. The CDR3 spells CASSPTGTDGYGYTF. The CDR3 region has the DNA TGTGCCAGCTCACCAACCGGGACAGACGGCTATGGCTACACCTTC.